This T cell receptor beta chain was identified in a study of molecular identifiers for immune sequencing clone quantification. Overall study: In the replicates, RNA derived from 20,000 or 100,000 naive CD8 cells was divided into five parts, and four were sequenced. Study-level points and caveats: Whereas naive cells kept under 1% of molecules in clones above 20 RNA copies, such clones held over 97% in effectors. The sizes of highly expanded clones could be underestimated when identical TCR molecules share a barcode.

CDR3 length equals 12 residues. Looked up from germline, CDR1 is MGHRA and CDR2 is YSYEKL. The bulk TCR libraries were made with methods described before and with listed TCR primers. Via MiXCR, TCRdb re-called the PCR reads, giving one row per CDR3 protein. The data show under 65,000 distinct CDR3 sequences, 25% seen once. About this clonotype itself: Antigen unknown. A much larger clonotype is one base distant, so this may be a read error.

The sample was naive CD8+ T cells from blood, with Jurkat cell RNA spiked in. Subset indicated: FACS-sorted CD8+CD4-CCR7+CD45RA+ naive T cells. The receptor was derived from a human donor in good health. Some libraries in this study had Jurkat cell RNA spiked in. The rearrangement joins TRBV4-1 to TRBJ1-4; D is ambiguous. CDR3 DNA sequence: TGCGCCAGCAGCCAGGGCGGTGAAAGACTGTTTTTT. Translated: CASSQGGERLFF.